One sample yielded the 27 T cell receptor beta chains listed below, sequenced in a study of CXCR3-negative and CXCR3-positive naive CD8 T cells. It was by 5' RACE with UMI labels that the TRB cDNA libraries were prepared. Reprocessing the 5' RACE reads, TCRdb reports a single entry for every CDR3 protein and omits DNA. Seen in this sample are tens of thousands of distinct CDR3 sequences; the ten most common clones hold about 15%. Input material: memory CD8+ T cells from blood. The receptors stem from a human donor in good health. Some clones in this sample may be carry-over from other donors' samples.

V usage is TRBV14 and J usage is TRBJ2-7. Germline lookup yields CDR1 SGHDN and CDR2 FVKESK. The CDR3 totals 13 residues. CDR3 region: CASSHHQIYEQYF.

This chain links TRBV14 with TRBJ2-7; the D gene TCRdb calls, TRBD1, cannot be checked with no DNA. CDR1 and CDR2 (germline): SGHDN, FVKESK. This CDR3 is 15 amino acids long. This CDR3 reads CASSPDRGLSYEQYF.

The gene calls are TRBV6-4 and TRBJ2-6; TCRdb designates TRBD1, a call that cannot be tested without DNA. This CDR3 spans 17 amino acids. Germline V CDR1 and CDR2: MRHNA, SNTAGT. The CDR3 sequence: CASSDGQGADGANVLTF.

This chain uses TRBV18 with TRBJ2-3; TCRdb proposes TRBD2, but this gene call is untestable without DNA. The CDR3 sequence is 15 residues long. CDR1 is KGHSH, CDR2 LQKENI, per germline. The CDR3: CASSPSTEEGDTQYF.

This rearrangement joins TRBV10-3 to TRBJ1-2; without DNA, the TCRdb call of TRBD1 cannot be checked. Per germline, CDR1 ENHRY and CDR2 SYGVKD. The CDR3 runs to 17 residues. This chain's CDR3 is CAISLPPGQGPLYGYTF.

The V and J genes are TRBV18 and TRBJ2-2. Per germline, CDR1 KGHSH and CDR2 LQKENI. This CDR3 spans 15 amino acids. The CDR3 here is CASSPPYRNTGELFF.

V and J are TRBV5-1 and TRBJ2-1. The CDR3 consists of 12 residues. Looked up from germline, CDR1 is SGHRS and CDR2 is YFSETQ. The CDR3 spells CASSQEYNEQFF.

This chain connects TRBV29-1 to TRBJ2-5; the TCRdb call, TRBD2, lacks DNA for checking. From germline, CDR1 is SQVTM and CDR2 ANQGSEA. CDR3 length equals 13 residues. Here the CDR3 reads CSGQTSTGETQYF.

The rearrangement joins TRBV29-1 to TRBJ2-1. CDR1 is SQVTM and CDR2 is ANQGSEA in the germline V gene. The CDR3 has 11 amino acids. The CDR3 sequence is CSVVGVPGQFF.

The CDR3 loop is CASSFRDRGPLNTEAFF. The chain links TRBV28 to TRBJ1-1; TCRdb's D gene call, TRBD1, goes unchecked for lack of DNA. This CDR3 has 17 amino acids. Per germline, CDR1 MDHEN and CDR2 SYDVKM.

The chain employs TRBV29-1 and TRBJ1-1. CDR1 and CDR2 (germline): SQVTM, ANQGSEA. The CDR3 consists of 12 residues. The CDR3 loop reads CSVVHLNTEAFF.

The rearrangement joins TRBV7-9 to TRBJ2-7; TCRdb indicates TRBD2, and absent DNA this call remains unverified. The CDR3 has 15 amino acids. Per germline, CDR1 SEHNR and CDR2 FQNEAQ (reference sequence). This chain's CDR3 is CASSLAVGSIDEQYF.

The V and J genes are TRBV27 and TRBJ2-1; TCRdb's D gene call, TRBD2, goes unchecked for lack of DNA. The CDR3 covers 15 residues. In germline, CDR1 is MNHEY, CDR2 SMNVEV (reference sequence). CDR3 in amino acids: CASSFGLAGIYEQFF.

The chain is built from TRBV7-8 and TRBJ2-3. Germline V CDR1 and CDR2: SGHVS, FQNEAQ. CDR3 length: 14 residues. CDR3 region: CASSLAGDTDTQYF.

CDR3 sequence reads: CSVEKKSAGELFF. The rearrangement links TRBV29-1 to TRBJ2-2. CDR3 size: 13 residues. CDR1 and CDR2 from the germline V gene are SQVTM and ANQGSEA.

V usage is TRBV6-1 and J usage is TRBJ2-1; TCRdb calls TRBD1, which cannot be checked without DNA. The CDR3 contains 15 residues. The V gene's germline CDR1 is MNHNS and CDR2 SASEGT. CDR3 sequence: CASSRRDRDVDEQFF.

V is TRBV5-1 and J is TRBJ1-2; absent DNA, TCRdb's TRBD1 call cannot be checked. The CDR3 is 15 residues long. The germline V gene has CDR1 SGHRS and CDR2 YFSETQ. The CDR3 reads CASSLERQGSYGYTF.

The chain couples TRBV7-9 to TRBJ2-5. Germline CDR1 SEHNR, CDR2 FQNEAQ (reference sequence). The CDR3 covers 15 residues. CDR3 sequence: CASSLGIQRQETQYF.

The chain couples TRBV20-1 to TRBJ1-2; checking the TCRdb D call of TRBD1 is not possible without DNA. Germline V CDR1 and CDR2: DFQATT, SNEGSKA (reference sequence). The CDR3 length is 12 residues. This CDR3 is CSAPAEQGGYTF.

The V and J genes are TRBV12-3 or TRBV12-4 and TRBJ1-5. The CDR3 loop spans 14 amino acids. Here the CDR3 reads CACGENLHNQPQHF.

V and J are TRBV2 and TRBJ2-1; TCRdb proposes TRBD1, but this gene call is untestable without DNA. The CDR3 loop spans 13 amino acids. Looked up from germline, CDR1 is SNHLY and CDR2 is FYNNEI. The CDR3: CASGQGGEDEQFF. The full variable domain, in which reference TRBV2 and TRBJ2-1 provide the parts outside the CDR3, is EPEVTQTPSHQVTQMGQEVILRCVPISNHLYFYWYRQILGQKVEFLVSFYNNEISEKSEIFDDQFSVERPDGSNFTLKIRSTKLEDSAMYFCASGQGGEDEQFFGPGTRLTVL.

The chain carries TRBV5-8 and TRBJ1-1. Looked up from germline, CDR1 is SGHTS and CDR2 is YDEGEE. The CDR3 runs to 14 residues. CDR3 region: CASSLEGQNTEAFF. The full variable domain, completed using reference TRBV5-8 and TRBJ1-1, is EAGVTQSPTHLIKTRGQQATLRCSPISGHTSVYWYQQALGLGLQFLLWYDEGEERNRGNFPPRFSGRQFPNYSSELNVNALELEDSALYLCASSLEGQNTEAFFGQGTRLTVV.

The chain links TRBV28 to TRBJ2-3; absent DNA, TCRdb's TRBD2 call cannot be checked. CDR1 MDHEN and CDR2 SYDVKM come from the germline V gene. The CDR3 contains 15 residues. The CDR3 is CASSFLAGSTDTQYF. The whole variable domain, remainder taken from reference TRBV28 and TRBJ2-3, is DVKVTQSSRYLVKRTGEKVFLECVQDMDHENMFWYRQDPGLGLRLIYFSYDVKMKEKGDIPEGYSVSREKKERFSLILESASTNQTSMYLCASSFLAGSTDTQYFGPGTRLTVL.

V and J are TRBV7-6 and TRBJ2-7; TCRdb's assignment of TRBD1 cannot be checked, as there is no DNA. CDR1 and CDR2 from the germline V gene are SGHVS and FNYEAQ. The length of the CDR3 is 14 residues. This CDR3 reads CASSLEWGGGEQYF. Full variable domain (outside the CDR3, taken from reference TRBV7-6 and TRBJ2-7): GAGVSQSPRYKVTKRGQDVALRCDPISGHVSLYWYRQALGQGPEFLTYFNYEAQQDKSGLPNDRFSAERPEGSISTLTIQRTEQRDSAMYRCASSLEWGGGEQYFGPGTRLTVT.

The chain has TRBV25-1 and TRBJ1-1; TCRdb selects TRBD1, and the lack of DNA leaves this call unchecked. There are 15 residues in the CDR3. Per the germline V gene, CDR1 is MGHDK and CDR2 is SYGVNS. CDR3: CAIFCGGARDTEAFF. The full variable domain, rest sourced from reference TRBV25-1 and TRBJ1-1, is EADIYQTPRYLVIGTGKKITLECSQTMGHDKMYWYQQDPGMELHLIHYSYGVNSTEKGDLSSESTVSRIRTEHFPLTLESARPSHTSQYLCAIFCGGARDTEAFFGQGTRLTVV.

The V and J genes are TRBV6-2 or TRBV6-3 and TRBJ2-2; the D call of TRBD1 rests on TCRdb alone, since no DNA is present to check it. The germline gives CDR1 MNHEY, CDR2 SVGEGT. The CDR3 runs 16 residues. The CDR3 spells CASSTHRGRNTGELFF.

The chain is built from TRBV15 and TRBJ2-7. The germline V gene encodes CDR1 LNHNV and CDR2 YYDKDF (reference sequence). CDR3 length: 14 amino acids. CDR3 sequence: CATSPSTPSYEQYF.